These 29 T cell receptor beta chains were all obtained from the same sample, sequenced in a study of TIL therapy for anti-PD-1-resistant metastatic lung cancer. Sample time point: pre-treatment sample, taken before nivolumab and TIL therapy. The immunoSEQ assay was v3. Method: immunoSEQ multiplex PCR; TCRdb's copy keeps in-frame clones and lacks some. In the table there are about 60,000 clones, around 86% of which are singletons. The sequencing here drew on blood, taken at baseline. The source is a person aged 25 to 85 with non-small cell lung cancer.

The rearrangement joins TRBV5-6 to TRBJ1-4, with D possibly being TRBD1 (5 bases). The CDR3 runs to 13 residues. V lost 4 bases and J lost 7, with 11 bases in between. Germline V gives CDR1 SGHDT, CDR2 YYEEEE. CDR3 amino acids: CASSGTGPEKLFF. The CDR3 coding sequence is TGTGCCAGCAGCGGGACCGGGCCTGAAAAACTGTTTTTT.

The CDR3 nucleotides read TGTGCCAGCACCGCCACTAGAGCTACCTACAATGAGCAGTTCTTC. Translating gives CASTATRATYNEQFF. The chain has TRBV6-5 and TRBJ2-1, with D maybe TRBD2 (5 bases). CDR1 MNHEY and CDR2 SVGAGI come from the germline V gene. V gave up 7 bases and J gave up 2 bases, with 15 bases separating them. The CDR3 has 15 amino acids.

The CDR3 here is CASMALGNTEAFF. For the CDR3, the DNA is TGTGCCAGCATGGCCTTGGGAAACACTGAAGCTTTCTTT. The V and J genes are TRBV2 and TRBJ1-1, with D hard to call. Germline V CDR1 and CDR2: SNHLY, FYNNEI. V lost 7 bases, J lost 2 bases, and 11 bases lay in between. CDR3 length equals 13 residues.

The V call is TRBV15, the J call TRBJ2-7; 10 nucleotides match TRBD2. Germline-derived CDR1 and CDR2 are LNHNV and YYDKDF (reference sequence). V gave up 5 bases and J gave up 2 bases; unmatched junction bases: 3. The CDR3 is 14 amino acids. This CDR3 is CATSFLAGAYEQYF. The CDR3 DNA follows: TGTGCCACCAGCTTCCTAGCGGGAGCCTACGAGCAGTACTTC.

CDR3 coding DNA: TGTGCCAGCAGGGCGTCAGAGGGGGTCGGTTCACCCCTCCACTTT. This translates into CASRASEGVGSPLHF. V is TRBV25-1 and J is TRBJ1-6; D may be TRBD1 (6 bases). Trimming removed 6 bases from V and 9 bases from J, with 18 bases in between. This CDR3 has 15 residues. From germline, CDR1 is MGHDK and CDR2 SYGVNS.

The genes are TRBV2 and TRBJ2-2, with 11 bases that match TRBD2. Germline CDR1 is SNHLY and CDR2 is FYNNEI. V lost 4 bases, J lost 4 bases, and 8 bases stayed unmatched. The CDR3 loop spans 17 amino acids. The CDR3 loop is CASSAGSGRGGTGELFF. The CDR3 region has the DNA TGTGCCAGCAGTGCGGGTAGCGGGAGGGGTGGCACCGGGGAGCTGTTTTTT.

CDR3 nucleotide sequence: TGTGCCAGCAGTTTAAGGACAGGGGGCCCCGATACGCAGTATTTT. Its protein product is CASSLRTGGPDTQYF. The rearrangement uses TRBV27 and TRBJ2-3; TRBD1 matches 11 bases. The V gene end was trimmed by 2 bases and the J gene end by 6 bases; junction bases not matched to a gene: 4. From germline, CDR1 is MNHEY and CDR2 SMNVEV (reference sequence). This CDR3 spans 15 amino acids.

This clone occurred a few times. This rearrangement joins TRBV3-1 (or the pseudogene TRBV3-2) to TRBJ1-4; D is undetermined. The CDR3 spans 11 residues. V shed 4 bases and J shed 7 bases, with 4 bases lying between them. Germline V lookup: CDR1 LGHDT, CDR2 YNNKEL (reference sequence). The DNA for the CDR3 is TGTGCCAGCAGCCTAGCTGAAAAACTGTTTTTT. It codes for CASSLAEKLFF.

J is TRBJ2-2 and V is TRBV27, with 7 bases identical to TRBD1. The germline V gene encodes CDR1 MNHEY and CDR2 SMNVEV (reference sequence). With V trimmed by 3 bases and J by 5 bases, 3 bases remained unmatched. This CDR3 spans 14 amino acids. CDR3 in amino acids: CASSFYRGTGELFF. CDR3 DNA sequence: TGTGCCAGCAGTTTTTACAGGGGTACCGGGGAGCTGTTTTTT.

This clone was seen a single time. The rearrangement links TRBV2 to TRBJ1-2; 8 bases agree with TRBD1. CDR1 is SNHLY, CDR2 FYNNEI, per germline. The CDR3 contains 13 residues. Trimming at V came to 9 bases and at J to 2 bases, leaving 5 bases not matched to a gene. CDR3 DNA sequence: TGTGCCAGTCCCCGGACAGGGAACTATGGCTACACCTTC. Amino acid sequence: CASPRTGNYGYTF.

A few counts support this clone. The chain carries TRBV28 and TRBJ2-7; 7 nucleotides align to TRBD1. CDR1 is MDHEN, CDR2 SYDVKM, per germline. V lost 4 bases and J lost 4; bases outside the gene matches: 10. The CDR3 is made up of 15 amino acids. This CDR3 reads CASSSSGTALYEQYF. The CDR3 bases are TGTGCCAGCAGTTCTTCCGGGACAGCACTATACGAGCAGTACTTC.

The V call is TRBV19, the J call TRBJ1-2; maybe TRBD1 (6 bases). This CDR3 comprises 13 residues. Germline CDR1 and CDR2: LNHDA and SQIVND (reference sequence). With 3 bases removed from V and 6 bases from J, the gap between germline ends came to 11 bases. DNA for the CDR3: TGTGCCAGTAGTATCGGGGAGGGGGATGGCTACACCTTC. Translation: CASSIGEGDGYTF.

This clone appeared a single time. The chain carries TRBV5-1 and TRBJ2-2; 10 nucleotides align to TRBD2. Germline V gene lookup returns CDR1 SGHRS and CDR2 YFSETQ. This CDR3 has 15 amino acids. V trimming: 7 bases; J trimming: 2 bases; junction bases outside the gene matches: 5. In nucleotides, the CDR3 is TGCGCCAGCTCTTGGACTAGCGGAAACACCGGGGAGCTGTTTTTT. It translates to CASSWTSGNTGELFF. The full variable domain, rest sourced from reference TRBV5-1 and TRBJ2-2, is KAGVTQTPRYLIKTRGQQVTLSCSPISGHRSVSWYQQTPGQGLQFLFEYFSETQRNKGNFPGRFSGRQFSNSRSEMNVSTLELGDSALYLCASSWTSGNTGELFFGEGSRLTVL.

This clone was observed a few times. The CDR3, as DNA: TGTGCCAGCAGTTACATCGTCGGTCCGATGAACACTGAAGCTTTCTTT. This encodes CASSYIVGPMNTEAFF. The chain couples TRBV6-5 to TRBJ1-1; D gene uncertain. Germline V gene sequence: CDR1 MNHEY, CDR2 SVGAGI. V lost 2 bases and J lost 0, with 13 bases in between. CDR3 length equals 16 residues.

V gene TRBV2 combines with J gene TRBJ1-1; 8 bases match TRBD1. There are 14 residues in the CDR3. V shed 2 bases and J 5 bases; nucleotides not matched to a gene: 4. The V gene's germline CDR1 is SNHLY and CDR2 FYNNEI. CDR3 protein: CASSETQGGTEAFF. DNA of the CDR3: TGTGCCAGCAGTGAAACACAGGGGGGAACTGAAGCTTTCTTT.

CDR3 loop: CASSLRGPDSYGYTF. The CDR3 DNA is TGTGCCAGCAGTTTAAGGGGACCAGATTCGTATGGCTACACCTTC. The rearrangement joins TRBV6-5 to TRBJ1-2; TRBD1 might be the D (5 bases). Looked up from germline, CDR1 is MNHEY and CDR2 is SVGAGI. V lost 4 bases and J 5 bases, leaving 17 bases between the germline ends. CDR3 length: 15 amino acids.

The rearrangement uses TRBV19 and TRBJ1-5, with a tentative D call TRBD1 (5 bases). With 3 bases removed from V and 1 base from J, the gap between germline ends came to 10 bases. The germline V gene has CDR1 LNHDA and CDR2 SQIVND (reference sequence). The CDR3 runs to 15 residues. The DNA for the CDR3 is TGTGCCAGTAGTATCCCTGACAGAAGCAATCAGCCCCAGCATTTT. The encoded protein is CASSIPDRSNQPQHF.

The V gene is TRBV11-2, the J gene TRBJ2-7; D remains ambiguous. Trimming shortened V by 1 base and J by 3 bases, and 13 bases separated the two germline ends. Germline V gene sequence: CDR1 SGHAT, CDR2 FQNNGV. The CDR3 covers 15 residues. CDR3 sequence: CASSLAASGHYEQYF. The CDR3 DNA reads TGTGCCAGCAGCTTAGCGGCCTCCGGGCACTACGAGCAGTACTTC.

This sequence joins TRBV30 and TRBJ1-6; D uncertain. CDR1 is GTSNPN, CDR2 SVGIG, per germline (reference sequence). CDR3 length: 14 residues. V lost 2 bases and J lost 5, with 10 bases in between. This chain's CDR3 is CAWSPGVDNSPLHF. The CDR3 DNA sequence: TGTGCCTGGAGTCCCGGGGTAGATAATTCACCCCTCCACTTT. Based on the CDR3 plus reference TRBV30 and TRBJ1-6, the full variable domain is SQTIHQWPATLVQPVGSPLSLECTVEGTSNPNLYWYRQAAGRGLQLLFYSVGIGQISSEVPQNLSASRPQDRQFILSSKKLLLSDSGFYLCAWSPGVDNSPLHFGNGTRLTVT.

The chain employs TRBV3-1 (or the pseudogene TRBV3-2) and TRBJ2-2, with unresolved D. Germline assignment: CDR1 LGHDT and CDR2 YNNKEL (reference sequence). Trimming took off 0 bases at V and 1 base at J, with 9 bases between the two ends. There are 16 residues in the CDR3. The CDR3 is CASSQEKYGNTGELFF. DNA of the CDR3: TGTGCCAGCAGCCAAGAGAAGTACGGGAACACCGGGGAGCTGTTTTTT.

J is TRBJ2-2 and V is TRBV4-1; 7 positions match TRBD1. The CDR3 consists of 13 residues. V lost 6 bases to trimming and J lost 5 bases; unmatched junction nucleotides: 3. Per germline, CDR1 MGHRA and CDR2 YSYEKL. CDR3 DNA: TGCGCCAGCAGTGGGACAGAGACCGGGGAGCTGTTTTTT. It codes for CASSGTETGELFF.

In its sample, this clone was seen a few times. The chain joins TRBV19 to TRBJ1-6, with TRBD1 matching 7 bases. The germline V gene encodes CDR1 LNHDA and CDR2 SQIVND (reference sequence). CDR3 size: 17 residues. The V and J ends lost 5 bases and 9 bases, in that order; junction bases with no gene match: 16. The CDR3, as DNA: TGTGCCAGTAGTCGACAGGGAAGGGGTAACGGGGGTTCACCCCTCCACTTT. Its protein is CASSRQGRGNGGSPLHF.

The chain employs TRBV10-1 and TRBJ2-5; D is unresolved. The germline V gene has CDR1 WNHNN and CDR2 SYGVQD (reference sequence). Trimming left V 6 bases short and J 5 bases short, with 13 bases between. CDR3 length equals 13 residues. The CDR3 DNA sequence: TGCGCCAGCAGCCCTGGCCAAACTGAGACCCAGTACTTC. Translating gives CASSPGQTETQYF.

This chain uses TRBV4-1 with TRBJ2-5, with no clear D. The CDR3 is 13 residues long. Germline V lookup: CDR1 MGHRA, CDR2 YSYEKL. V gave up 8 bases and J gave up 0 bases, with 10 bases separating them. The CDR3 region is CASQPEYQETQYF. CDR3 DNA: TGCGCCAGCCAACCCGAATACCAAGAGACCCAGTACTTC.

The CDR3 reads CASGSQVNTEAFF. Here the CDR3 DNA reads TGTGCTAGTGGGTCACAGGTAAACACTGAAGCTTTCTTT. The V call is TRBV12-5, the J call TRBJ1-1; D perhaps matches TRBD1 (5 bases). With 6 bases removed from V and 2 bases from J, the gap between germline ends came to 10 bases. Germline V gives CDR1 LGHNT, CDR2 FRNRAP. This CDR3 spans 13 amino acids.

V and J are TRBV2 and TRBJ1-1; D not resolved. The germline gives CDR1 SNHLY, CDR2 FYNNEI. Trimming cost V 2 bases and J 1 base, with 8 bases left between them. The CDR3 has 14 amino acids. CDR3 amino acids: CASSELRGNTEAFF. The CDR3 nucleotides are TGTGCCAGCAGTGAACTGCGGGGGAACACTGAAGCTTTCTTT.

The chain uses TRBV11-2 and TRBJ1-1; 7 nucleotides match TRBD1. The V segment lost 5 bases and the J segment 5 bases; nucleotides outside the gene matches: 5. CDR3 length: 13 amino acids. Germline assignment: CDR1 SGHAT and CDR2 FQNNGV. The CDR3 sequence: CASSKDRLTEAFF. Written as DNA, the CDR3 is TGTGCCAGCAGCAAGGACAGGTTGACTGAAGCTTTCTTT.

The CDR3 sequence is CASSAPGVFGNTIYF. DNA of the CDR3: TGTGCCAGCAGCGCGCCAGGGGTGTTTGGAAACACCATATATTTT. The V call is TRBV9, the J call TRBJ1-3, with a possible D match to TRBD1 (6 bases). The CDR3 length is 15 residues. Germline CDR1 SGDLS, CDR2 YYNGEE. V dropped 3 bases and J dropped 3 bases, with 13 bases sitting between them. The complete variable domain, with remaining parts taken from reference TRBV9 and TRBJ1-3, reads DSGVTQTPKHLITATGQRVTLRCSPRSGDLSVYWYQQSLDQGLQFLIQYYNGEERAKGNILERFSAQQFPDLHSELNLSSLELGDSALYFCASSAPGVFGNTIYFGEGSWLTVV.

The J gene is TRBJ2-2, the V gene TRBV7-2; TRBD1 agrees at 9 bases. Germline lookup yields CDR1 SGHTA and CDR2 FQGNSA. The CDR3 sequence is 16 residues long. V was clipped by 4 bases and J by 5 bases; unmatched bases: 8. CDR3 protein: CASSSSGTGYTGELFF. The CDR3 DNA reads TGTGCCAGCAGCTCGTCCGGGACAGGGTATACCGGGGAGCTGTTTTTT.